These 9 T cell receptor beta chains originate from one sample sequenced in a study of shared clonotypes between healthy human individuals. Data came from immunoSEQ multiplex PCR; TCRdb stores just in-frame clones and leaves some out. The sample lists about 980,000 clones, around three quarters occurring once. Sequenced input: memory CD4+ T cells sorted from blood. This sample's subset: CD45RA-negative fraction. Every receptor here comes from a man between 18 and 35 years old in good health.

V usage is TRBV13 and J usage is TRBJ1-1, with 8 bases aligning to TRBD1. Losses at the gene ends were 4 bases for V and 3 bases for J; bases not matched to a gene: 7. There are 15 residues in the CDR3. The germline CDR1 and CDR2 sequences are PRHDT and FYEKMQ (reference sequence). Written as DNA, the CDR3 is TGTGCCAGCAGCTCCTCAGGGGGCGGATACACTGAAGCTTTCTTT. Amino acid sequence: CASSSSGGGYTEAFF.

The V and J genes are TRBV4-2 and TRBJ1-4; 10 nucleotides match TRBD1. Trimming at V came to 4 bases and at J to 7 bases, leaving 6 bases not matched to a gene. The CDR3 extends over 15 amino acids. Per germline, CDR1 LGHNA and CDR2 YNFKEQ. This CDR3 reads CASSLQGDRGEKLFF. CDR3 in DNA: TGTGCCAGCAGCCTCCAAGGGGACAGGGGTGAAAAACTGTTTTTT.

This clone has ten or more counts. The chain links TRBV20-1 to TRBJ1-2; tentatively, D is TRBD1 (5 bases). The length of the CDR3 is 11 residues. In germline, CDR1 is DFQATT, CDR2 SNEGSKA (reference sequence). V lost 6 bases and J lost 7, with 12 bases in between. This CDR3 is CSAKRGAGYTF. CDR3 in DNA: TGCAGTGCGAAGAGAGGGGCTGGCTACACCTTC.

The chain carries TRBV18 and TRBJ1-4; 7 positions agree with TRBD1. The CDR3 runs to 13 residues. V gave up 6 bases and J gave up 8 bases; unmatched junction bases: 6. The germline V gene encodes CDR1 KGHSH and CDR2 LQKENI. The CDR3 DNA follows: TGTGCCAGCTCGACCGGGACAGAGGAAAAACTGTTTTTT. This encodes CASSTGTEEKLFF.

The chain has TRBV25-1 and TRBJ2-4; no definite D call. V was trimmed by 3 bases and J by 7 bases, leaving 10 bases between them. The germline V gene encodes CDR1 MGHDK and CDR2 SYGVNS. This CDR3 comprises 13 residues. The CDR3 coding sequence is TGTGCCAGCAGTGACTCCCTCGGGAACATTCAGTACTTC. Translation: CASSDSLGNIQYF. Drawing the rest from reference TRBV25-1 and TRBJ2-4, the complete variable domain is EADIYQTPRYLVIGTGKKITLECSQTMGHDKMYWYQQDPGMELHLIHYSYGVNSTEKGDLSSESTVSRIRTEHFPLTLESARPSHTSQYLCASSDSLGNIQYFGAGTRLSVL.

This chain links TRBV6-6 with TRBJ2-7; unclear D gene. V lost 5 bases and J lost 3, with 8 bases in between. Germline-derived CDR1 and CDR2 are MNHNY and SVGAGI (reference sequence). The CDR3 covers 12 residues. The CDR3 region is CASSTPVYEQYF. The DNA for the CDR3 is TGTGCCAGCAGTACGCCAGTCTACGAGCAGTACTTC.

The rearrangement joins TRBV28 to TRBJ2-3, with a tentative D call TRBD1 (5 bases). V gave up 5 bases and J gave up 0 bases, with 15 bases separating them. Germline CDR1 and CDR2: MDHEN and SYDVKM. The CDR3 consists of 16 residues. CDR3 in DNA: TGTGCCAGCAGTAAAGGGGCACTCGCTAGCACAGATACGCAGTATTTT. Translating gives CASSKGALASTDTQYF.

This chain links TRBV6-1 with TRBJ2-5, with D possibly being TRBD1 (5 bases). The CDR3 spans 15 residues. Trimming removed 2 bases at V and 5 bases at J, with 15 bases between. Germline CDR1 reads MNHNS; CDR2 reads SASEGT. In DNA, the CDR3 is TGTGCCAGCAGTGAACAGGGCAGCAACCTGGAGACCCAGTACTTC. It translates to CASSEQGSNLETQYF.

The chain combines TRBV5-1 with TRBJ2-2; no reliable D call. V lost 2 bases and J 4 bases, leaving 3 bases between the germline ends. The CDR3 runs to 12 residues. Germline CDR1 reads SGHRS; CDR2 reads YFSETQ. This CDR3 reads CASSFITGELFF. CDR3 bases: TGCGCCAGCAGCTTTATCACCGGGGAGCTGTTTTTT.